Each of the 24 T cell receptor beta chains below was sequenced from the same sample in a study of cytotoxic CD8 clonotypes in ibrutinib-treated CLL. Data came from immunoSEQ multiplex PCR; TCRdb stores just in-frame clones and leaves some out. The sample yields around 160,000 clones, nearly 90% seen once. The sample in question was PBMCs, obtained at disease progression, from a patient treated with ibrutinib. Receptors originate from a human donor with chronic lymphocytic leukemia.

The V and J genes are TRBV19 and TRBJ2-1; a weak D match, TRBD2 (5 bases). The germline gives CDR1 LNHDA, CDR2 SQIVND (reference sequence). The CDR3 runs to 15 residues. V was pared by 4 bases and J by 4 bases, with 14 bases between. The CDR3 nucleotides read TGTGCCAGTAGTACCGGGGTCCGACAATACAATGAGCAGTTCTTC. Translated, it gives CASSTGVRQYNEQFF.

The chain joins TRBV19 to TRBJ1-3; 9 nucleotides line up with TRBD1. The CDR3 spans 11 residues. After removal of 11 bases from V and 4 bases from J, the junction contained 0 bases not matched to a gene. CDR1 LNHDA and CDR2 SQIVND come from the germline V gene (reference sequence). CDR3 nucleotides: TGTGCCGGGACAGGGGGAAACACCATATATTTT. Translating gives CAGTGGNTIYF.

The DNA for the CDR3 is TGTGCCAGCAGTTTATTTATCGTAAATCCGCGGGCCAACACAGATACGCAGTATTTT. Protein sequence: CASSLFIVNPRANTDTQYF. The J gene is TRBJ2-3, the V gene TRBV27; D is possibly TRBD2 (5 bases). V lost 1 base and J 2 bases, leaving 22 bases between the germline ends. Germline loops: CDR1 MNHEY, CDR2 SMNVEV (reference sequence). The CDR3 is 19 residues long.

V is TRBV27 and J is TRBJ2-4; D unresolved. V was trimmed by 6 bases and J by 0 bases, leaving 9 bases between them. The CDR3 has 14 amino acids. Germline V gene lookup returns CDR1 MNHEY and CDR2 SMNVEV (reference sequence). CDR3 DNA sequence: TGTGCCAGCAGCCCCACAAAAGCCAAAAACATTCAGTACTTC. This codes for CASSPTKAKNIQYF.

This clone was seen only once. The chain carries TRBV5-4 and TRBJ2-7; 9 bases are shared with TRBD2. The CDR3 loop spans 15 amino acids. Trimming removed 4 bases from V and 2 bases from J; junction bases left unmatched: 7. Germline V lookup: CDR1 SGHNT, CDR2 YYREEE (reference sequence). The CDR3 spells CASSPGASGAYEQYF. The CDR3 bases are TGTGCCAGCAGCCCCGGGGCTAGCGGGGCCTACGAGCAGTACTTC.

The chain employs TRBV5-6 and TRBJ1-2; 7 nucleotides line up with TRBD1. Germline V gene sequence: CDR1 SGHDT, CDR2 YYEEEE. The CDR3 is 15 amino acids. J gave up 3 bases and V 3 bases, and 8 bases lay outside the gene matches. The CDR3: CASSWKEGAYYGYTF. The CDR3, as DNA: TGTGCCAGCAGCTGGAAGGAGGGGGCTTACTATGGCTACACCTTC. The full variable domain, in which reference TRBV5-6 and TRBJ1-2 provide the parts outside the CDR3, is DAGVTQSPTHLIKTRGQQVTLRCSPKSGHDTVSWYQQALGQGPQFIFQYYEEEERQRGNFPDRFSGHQFPNYSSELNVNALLLGDSALYLCASSWKEGAYYGYTFGSGTRLTVV.

The chain has TRBV9 and TRBJ2-5; unclear D gene. Germline loops: CDR1 SGDLS, CDR2 YYNGEE. Trimming took off 3 bases at V and 1 base at J, with 10 bases between the two ends. This CDR3 is built from 14 residues. The CDR3 DNA reads as TGTGCCAGCAGCGCCCCCGACGGCCAAGAGACCCAGTACTTC. This translates into CASSAPDGQETQYF.

This chain links TRBV10-1 with TRBJ2-5; tentatively, D is TRBD1 or TRBD2 (5 bases each). CDR1 and CDR2 (germline): WNHNN, SYGVQD (reference sequence). There are 13 residues in the CDR3. The ends were cut back, 4 bases at V and 5 bases at J, with 11 bases in the middle. The CDR3 bases are TGCGCCAGCAGTGGAGGCAGGGAGGAGACCCAGTACTTC. This codes for CASSGGREETQYF.

This chain links TRBV7-6 with TRBJ2-2; 7 nucleotides line up with TRBD2. This CDR3 spans 16 amino acids. From germline, CDR1 is SGHVS and CDR2 FNYEAQ. V was pared by 3 bases and J by 0 bases, with 4 bases of the junction left unmatched. This CDR3 reads CASSLGGTPNTGELFF. CDR3 in DNA: TGTGCCAGCAGCTTGGGGGGGACCCCGAACACCGGGGAGCTGTTTTTT.

The V and J genes are TRBV4-2 and TRBJ2-2, with 7 nucleotides matching TRBD2. Germline V CDR1 and CDR2: LGHNA, YNFKEQ. J was trimmed by 3 bases and V by 1 base; bases with no gene match: 8. The CDR3 runs 17 residues. The CDR3 nucleotides are TGTGCCAGCAGCCAAGGGGGCCTAGCGGAGTACACCGGGGAGCTGTTTTTT. Its protein is CASSQGGLAEYTGELFF.

The V call is TRBV5-6, the J call TRBJ2-3; 7 bases align to TRBD2. The CDR3 spans 16 residues. Germline V gene data show CDR1 as SGHDT and CDR2 as YYEEEE. V dropped 4 bases and J dropped 4; count of bases not matched to a gene: 12. CDR3 DNA: TGTGCCAGCAGCGCACTAACTAGCGACCGACCAGATACGCAGTATTTT. This codes for CASSALTSDRPDTQYF. Looking up the rest from reference TRBV5-6 and TRBJ2-3 gives the full variable domain: DAGVTQSPTHLIKTRGQQVTLRCSPKSGHDTVSWYQQALGQGPQFIFQYYEEEERQRGNFPDRFSGHQFPNYSSELNVNALLLGDSALYLCASSALTSDRPDTQYFGPGTRLTVL.

The chain recombines TRBV7-2 with TRBJ2-7; D unresolved. There are 13 residues in the CDR3. Germline V gives CDR1 SGHTA, CDR2 FQGNSA. The V and J ends lost 0 bases and 6 bases respectively, with 9 bases between them. The CDR3 here is CASSLAGWSEQYF. CDR3 DNA: TGTGCCAGCAGCTTAGCCGGGTGGAGCGAGCAGTACTTC. Using reference TRBV7-2 and TRBJ2-7 for the parts outside the CDR3, the full variable domain is GAGVSQSPSNKVTEKGKDVELRCDPISGHTALYWYRQSLGQGLEFLIYFQGNSAPDKSGLPSDRFSAERTGGSVSTLTIQRTQQEDSAVYLCASSLAGWSEQYFGPGTRLTVT.

This chain connects TRBV6-1 to TRBJ1-1, with TRBD1 identical over 7 bases. The germline V gene has CDR1 MNHNS and CDR2 SASEGT. The CDR3 runs to 13 residues. Trimming took 7 bases from V and 3 from J; bases not matched to a gene: 5. In DNA form, the CDR3 reads TGTGCCAGCAACCCAGGGGGTGACACTGAAGCTTTCTTT. Amino acids: CASNPGGDTEAFF.

The J gene is TRBJ2-3, the V gene TRBV5-1; 7 bases are shared with TRBD2. This CDR3 has 15 residues. Germline CDR1 reads SGHRS; CDR2 reads YFSETQ. Trimming took 0 bases from V and 4 from J; bases not matched to a gene: 5. CDR3 amino acids: CASSLDGSGADTQYF. In DNA form, the CDR3 reads TGCGCCAGCAGCTTGGACGGGAGCGGGGCAGATACGCAGTATTTT.

The rearrangement links TRBV4-1 to TRBJ2-5; D ambiguous. V was clipped by 4 bases and J by 1 base, with 13 bases between them. There are 15 residues in the CDR3. CDR1 is MGHRA, CDR2 YSYEKL, per germline. The CDR3 region is CASSPSPTGQETQYF. In nucleotides, the CDR3 is TGCGCCAGCAGCCCCAGCCCTACTGGCCAAGAGACCCAGTACTTC.

This chain uses TRBV7-2 with TRBJ1-1; D unclear. The CDR3 loop spans 14 amino acids. In germline, CDR1 is SGHTA, CDR2 FQGNSA. Trimming stripped 0 bases from V and 0 bases from J, with 5 bases between. The CDR3, as DNA: TGTGCCAGCAGCTTAGCGCGACTGAACACTGAAGCTTTCTTT. Translated, it gives CASSLARLNTEAFF. Full variable domain (remainder filled in from reference TRBV7-2 and TRBJ1-1): GAGVSQSPSNKVTEKGKDVELRCDPISGHTALYWYRQSLGQGLEFLIYFQGNSAPDKSGLPSDRFSAERTGGSVSTLTIQRTQQEDSAVYLCASSLARLNTEAFFGQGTRLTVV.

The genes are TRBV27 and TRBJ1-1; D perhaps matches TRBD1 (6 bases). Trimming pared 5 bases from V and 1 base from J, leaving 14 bases between. Germline loops: CDR1 MNHEY, CDR2 SMNVEV (reference sequence). This CDR3 region has 15 residues. The CDR3 is CASSPNRGGNTEAFF. Here the CDR3 DNA reads TGTGCCAGCAGTCCCAATCGAGGGGGGAACACTGAAGCTTTCTTT.

V gene TRBV7-3 combines with J gene TRBJ2-7; D uncertain. The V end was cut by 10 bases, the J end by 0 bases, with 16 bases between. The length of the CDR3 is 14 residues. CDR1 is SGHTA, CDR2 FQGTGA, per germline. The CDR3 DNA reads as TGTGCCACCCCCCGCGACCCTCCCTCCTACGAGCAGTACTTC. Its translation: CATPRDPPSYEQYF.

The J gene is TRBJ2-5, the V gene TRBV4-3; a weak D match, TRBD2 (5 bases). Per germline, CDR1 LGHNA and CDR2 YSLEER. This CDR3 contains 18 residues. Trimming pared 1 base from V and 4 bases from J, leaving 22 bases between. The CDR3 is CASSQALKTSGRGETQYF. The CDR3, as DNA: TGCGCCAGCAGCCAAGCCCTGAAAACCAGCGGTCGGGGAGAGACCCAGTACTTC.

The chain couples TRBV30 to TRBJ1-1; unclear D gene. V was cut by 2 bases and J by 0 bases, with 7 bases left in between. From germline, CDR1 is GTSNPN and CDR2 SVGIG (reference sequence). This CDR3 is 13 amino acids long. The CDR3 reads CAWSREVNTEAFF. CDR3 nucleotides: TGTGCCTGGAGTCGTGAGGTGAACACTGAAGCTTTCTTT.

This chain joins TRBV5-8 and TRBJ2-3; D tentatively reads TRBD1 or TRBD2 (5 bases each). V lost 7 bases, J lost 4 bases, and 16 bases lay in between. There are 14 residues in the CDR3. The germline V gene encodes CDR1 SGHTS and CDR2 YDEGEE. In DNA, the CDR3 is TGTGCCAGCGCCGGGGCACCGGATTCAGATACGCAGTATTTT. It specifies CASAGAPDSDTQYF.

V and J are TRBV6-1 and TRBJ2-7; D unclear. The CDR3 consists of 14 residues. Trimming stripped 1 base from V and 7 bases from J, with 14 bases between. In germline, CDR1 is MNHNS, CDR2 SASEGT. CDR3 DNA sequence: TGTGCCAGCAGTGAAGTCACGGGTGTCGGGGAGCAGTACTTC. The encoded protein is CASSEVTGVGEQYF.

This clone was found a few times. The chain employs TRBV4-2 and TRBJ1-2; perhaps TRBD1 as D (5 bases). Deletions cut 3 bases from V and 3 bases from J, with 17 bases between. Germline V gives CDR1 LGHNA, CDR2 YNFKEQ. The CDR3 totals 16 residues. CDR3 bases: TGTGCCAGCAGCCATTTGTTGGGGGGAGGCGACTATGGCTACACCTTC. Its translation: CASSHLLGGGDYGYTF.

The genes are TRBV5-6 and TRBJ2-2, with a tentative D call TRBD2 (6 bases). Germline values: CDR1 SGHDT, CDR2 YYEEEE. V lost 0 bases, J lost 1 base, and 10 bases lay in between. The CDR3 runs 16 residues. CDR3 DNA: TGTGCCAGCAGCTTGGCCTGGCGGGAGAACACCGGGGAGCTGTTTTTT. Protein sequence: CASSLAWRENTGELFF.